A selection of T cell receptor beta chains follows, all from one sample in a study of blood T cell repertoires in COVID-19. Some clones are missing from TCRdb's copy, which holds only in-frame ones; the method was immunoSEQ multiplex PCR. The profile covers around 250,000 clones, with approximately 85% appearing a single time and 10% to 15% taken by the ten largest. Sample: peripheral blood. These receptors were collected from an older man with acute or convalescent COVID-19. CDR3s include the opening cysteine and the closing phenylalanine or tryptophan. A D gene is named only where the DNA matches it firmly. For some rows the clone size is stated as once, few or many, or as a class when expanded; others skip it.

D gene,V gene,clone size,J gene,CDR3 DNA,CDR3 protein
TRBD1,TRBV7-9,NA,TRBJ2-2,TGTGCCAGCAGCTTAGCCCTTTGGACAGGCGAAGGGGCCGGGGAGCTGTTTTTT,CASSLALWTGEGAGELFF
NA,TRBV7-9,NA,TRBJ2-7,TGTGCCAGCAGCCGGGGACAAACCTACGAGCAGTACTTC,CASSRGQTYEQYF
NA,TRBV2,NA,TRBJ2-2,TGTGCCAGCAGTCGAGACTACAACACCGGGGAGCTGTTTTTT,CASSRDYNTGELFF
NA,TRBV5-1,NA,TRBJ2-3,TGCGCCAGCAGCGGGACACCTATAAGCACAGATACGCAGTATTTT,CASSGTPISTDTQYF
NA,TRBV5-1,NA,TRBJ1-1,TGCGCCAGCAGCGCGTCGGTGACAGCGAACACTGAAGCTTTCTTT,CASSASVTANTEAFF
NA,TRBV11-2,NA,TRBJ1-2,TGTGCCAGCAGCTTAGCTGCGAGTAGCTACACCTTC,CASSLAASSYTF
NA,TRBV28,NA,TRBJ1-3,TGTGCCAGCAGTTTCGGAACAGTTGGAAACACCATATATTTT,CASSFGTVGNTIYF
NA,TRBV18,NA,TRBJ1-2,TGTGCCAGCTCACCAATCGAGGGTAACTATGGCTACACCTTC,CASSPIEGNYGYTF
NA,TRBV3-1/TRBV3-2,NA,TRBJ1-1,TGTGCCAGCAGCGCCCCAGGGGAGAATGAAGCTTTCTTT,CASSAPGENEAFF
NA,TRBV27,NA,TRBJ1-3,TGTGCCAGCAGCCGGGGGGGTGCTGGAAACACCATATATTTT,CASSRGGAGNTIYF
NA,TRBV6-5,NA,TRBJ1-2,TGTGCCAGCAGCGAGGGCGGGCTGGACTATGGCTACACCTTC,CASSEGGLDYGYTF
NA,TRBV12-3/TRBV12-4,NA,TRBJ2-5,TGTGCCAGCAGTTTGGCCGACCGGGGGACCCAGTACTTC,CASSLADRGTQYF
NA,TRBV28,NA,TRBJ1-1,TGTGCCAGCAGCCTCAGCCAGGCAGGGACTGAAGCTTTCTTT,CASSLSQAGTEAFF
NA,TRBV7-2,NA,TRBJ1-1,TGTGCCAGCAGCTTCGAGATGAACACTGAAGCTTTCTTT,CASSFEMNTEAFF
NA,TRBV10-3,NA,TRBJ1-1,TGTGCCATCAGGGGACTTCCGAACACTGAAGCTTTCTTT,CAIRGLPNTEAFF
NA,TRBV4-1,NA,TRBJ1-2,TGCGCCAGCAGCCACCCGGGGAGCGAAGCTAACTATGGCTACACCTTC,CASSHPGSEANYGYTF
TRBD1,TRBV29-1,NA,TRBJ2-7,TGCAGCGTTGGAATGGACAGGCGGGTCTACGAGCAGTACTTC,CSVGMDRRVYEQYF
NA,TRBV6-2/TRBV6-3,NA,TRBJ2-7,TGTGCCAGCAGCCCCATCCAACACTACGAGCAGTACTTC,CASSPIQHYEQYF
NA,TRBV7-3,NA,TRBJ1-1,TGTGCCAGCAGCTTCAACAGGGTGAACACTGAAGCTTTCTTT,CASSFNRVNTEAFF
NA,TRBV11-3,NA,TRBJ2-3,TGTGCCAGCAGCTTAGATTCCGGAGCAGATACGCAGTATTTT,CASSLDSGADTQYF
TRBD1,TRBV5-1,NA,TRBJ1-2,TGCGCCAGCAGCGTCTGGACAGGGAAGGATGGCTACACCTTC,CASSVWTGKDGYTF
TRBD1,TRBV24-1,NA,TRBJ1-5,TGTGCCACCTTCATAGGGGACAGGGGCTGTCAGCCCCAGCATTTT,CATFIGDRGCQPQHF
TRBD1,TRBV14,NA,TRBJ1-1,TGTGCCAGCAGCCGGGGACAGGGGAACACTGAAGCTTTCTTT,CASSRGQGNTEAFF
TRBD1,TRBV19,NA,TRBJ2-4,TGTGCCAGTAGTATTGATCATACCGGGACAGGGGGTTTAAACATTCAGTACTTC,CASSIDHTGTGGLNIQYF
TRBD2,TRBV28,NA,TRBJ2-1,TGTGCCAGCAGCTTCACTAGCGGGGGGGTTAGTTATGAGCAGTTCTTC,CASSFTSGGVSYEQFF
TRBD1,TRBV5-1,NA,TRBJ2-7,TGCGCCAGCATTCCGGGACAGGGTTCCTCCTACGAGCAGTACTTC,CASIPGQGSSYEQYF
TRBD1,TRBV5-4,NA,TRBJ2-7,TGTGCCAGCAGCTTTCCAGGGGGCTACGAGCAGTACTTC,CASSFPGGYEQYF
NA,TRBV6-4,NA,TRBJ2-6,TGTGCCAGCAGTGATCAACCTACCGCTTCTGGGGCCAACGTCCTGACTTTC,CASSDQPTASGANVLTF
TRBD1,TRBV5-1,NA,TRBJ2-3,TGCGCCAGCAGCGGCCCGGGACAGACTAGCACAGATACGCAGTATTTT,CASSGPGQTSTDTQYF
NA,TRBV28,NA,TRBJ1-6,TGTGCCAGCTATAGTGAGAATAATTCACCCCTCCACTTT,CASYSENNSPLHF
NA,TRBV13,NA,TRBJ2-7,TGTGCCAGCAGCTTATTAGGTGCGGGGCCAGGGACGTCCTACGAGCAGTACTTC,CASSLLGAGPGTSYEQYF
NA,TRBV4-2,NA,TRBJ1-2,TGTGCCAGCAGCCAAGATGGGCAGAACTATGGCTACACCTTC,CASSQDGQNYGYTF
TRBD1,TRBV5-1,once,TRBJ1-3,TGCGCCAGCAGCTTCGGGACAGTCTCTGGAAACACCATATATTTT,CASSFGTVSGNTIYF
NA,TRBV28,NA,TRBJ2-2,TGTGCCAGCAGTTTGGTAGTTACCCTGAACACCGGGGAGCTGTTTTTT,CASSLVVTLNTGELFF
TRBD1,TRBV6-5,NA,TRBJ1-4,TGTGCCAGCAGGACAGGGACTAATGAAAAACTGTTTTTT,CASRTGTNEKLFF
NA,TRBV12-3/TRBV12-4,NA,TRBJ1-1,TGTGCCAGCAGGGAACAGGGGAACACTGAAGCTTTCTTT,CASREQGNTEAFF
TRBD2,TRBV14,NA,TRBJ2-5,TGTGCCAGCAGCTCAGTAGCGGGTAGATCTCAAGAGACCCAGTACTTC,CASSSVAGRSQETQYF
TRBD1,TRBV5-1,few,TRBJ1-2,TGCGCCAGCAGCTCATCGACAGGGATTCGGTATGGCTACACCTTC,CASSSSTGIRYGYTF
NA,TRBV28,once,TRBJ1-5,TGTGCCAGCAGTTTAGGAGGCATATCTAGCAATCAGCCCCAGCATTTT,CASSLGGISSNQPQHF
TRBD2,TRBV19,once,TRBJ2-7,TGTGCCAGTAGTTTCGCGACTAGCGGGGTATCCTACGAGCAGTACTTC,CASSFATSGVSYEQYF
TRBD1,TRBV5-4,once,TRBJ2-7,TGTGCCAGCAGCATGCCCGGGACAGGGAGCCACGAGCAGTACTTC,CASSMPGTGSHEQYF
NA,TRBV18,NA,TRBJ1-1,TGTGCCAGCTCATCTAAACAGGCCCCGGGTTCTGAAGCTTTCTTT,CASSSKQAPGSEAFF
TRBD1,TRBV7-9,NA,TRBJ1-1,TGTGCCAGCAGCTCAGACAGGGGATCGGTAACTGAAGCTTTCTTT,CASSSDRGSVTEAFF
TRBD1,TRBV19,NA,TRBJ1-5,TGTGCCAGTAGTCCGGGACAGGGGAGCGCCAATCAGCCCCAGCATTTT,CASSPGQGSANQPQHF
NA,TRBV2,NA,TRBJ2-4,TGTGCCAGCGGAGGATACACATTAGCCAAAAACATTCAGTACTTC,CASGGYTLAKNIQYF
TRBD1,TRBV29-1,NA,TRBJ1-3,TGCAGCGTAAAGACCGGGACAGGGACTACTGGAAACACCATATATTTT,CSVKTGTGTTGNTIYF
TRBD1,TRBV7-9,NA,TRBJ2-3,TGTGCCAGCAGCTTAGTACAGGGGAACACAGATACGCAGTATTTT,CASSLVQGNTDTQYF
NA,TRBV21-1,NA,TRBJ2-1,TGTGCCAGCAGCAATAAAGGGACAGGGGGACTAGCGGGAGGGCCGTCGTACAATGAGCAGTTCTTC,CASSNKGTGGLAGGPSYNEQFF
TRBD1,TRBV11-2,NA,TRBJ1-1,TGTGCCAGCAGCTTGCCCCGACAGGGGCCGGTAGCTTTCTTT,CASSLPRQGPVAFF
TRBD2,TRBV5-1,NA,TRBJ2-7,TGCGCCAGCAGCTTGGTCAGCGGGAGCTCCTACGAGCAGTACTTC,CASSLVSGSSYEQYF
NA,TRBV13,NA,TRBJ2-3,TGTGCCAGCAGCCTAGTAGCCTTTCGGGGTAGTCCCGATACGCAGTATTTT,CASSLVAFRGSPDTQYF